Below are 14 T cell receptor beta chains sequenced from a single sample in a study of cytomegalovirus exposure and HLA in healthy donors listed by TCRdb under 2017. Receptor amplification or capture employed the immunoSEQ multiplex PCR assay. A mixture of 60 forward primers for TCR Vbeta segments and 13 reverse primers for TCR Jbeta segments was used in the multiplex PCR. The source is immuneACCESS, and TCRdb retained only in-frame sequences with V and J called. Part of the clones is not carried over; for the studies checked, unresolved V genes explain less than half of this, and the remainder is unexplained. This sample has approximately 150,000 clones in its table, and about 75% of those were observed once. The ten largest clones take up 5% to 7% of the sample. Specimen: PBMCs. The receptors were sampled from a man between 35 and 55 years old in good health and CMV-seropositive.

This clone appeared a few times. The V gene is TRBV6-6, the J gene TRBJ1-2, with 7 bases that match TRBD1. The V and J ends lost 3 bases and 8 bases, in that order; junction bases with no gene match: 9. Germline CDR1 and CDR2: MNHNY and SVGAGI (reference sequence). This CDR3 has 14 amino acids. The CDR3 DNA sequence: TGTGCCAGCAGTTATAATACAGGGGAGAGAGGCTACACCTTC. Protein: CASSYNTGERGYTF.

This chain connects TRBV5-1 to TRBJ2-7, with no clear D. The V gene's germline CDR1 is SGHRS and CDR2 YFSETQ. This CDR3 spans 13 amino acids. The V gene lost 1 base and the J gene lost 4 bases, with 9 bases spanning the gap. The CDR3 DNA reads as TGCGCCAGCAGCTTGACACCGCCTTACGAGCAGTACTTC. Translated, it gives CASSLTPPYEQYF.

The J gene is TRBJ2-6, the V gene TRBV5-1, with 10 positions matching TRBD2. Germline values: CDR1 SGHRS, CDR2 YFSETQ. J was trimmed by 2 bases and V by 4 bases; bases with no gene match: 15. The CDR3 is 20 residues long. CDR3 sequence (DNA): TGCGCCAGCAGCCCATCTCGCCTCAGCGGGAGGGCCGCTGGGGCCAACGTCCTGACTTTC. It codes for CASSPSRLSGRAAGANVLTF.

Concerning this clone: One end of the junction is discordant with germline, which a read error may explain. Other DNA sequences of this sample code for an identical CDR3. The chain carries TRBV6-1 and TRBJ2-1; weak D call: TRBD2 (6 bases). This CDR3 comprises 15 residues. The V gene's germline CDR1 is MNHNS and CDR2 SASEGT. The CDR3 here is CASSDGGVGYNEQFF. The CDR3 nucleotides read TGTGCTAGCAGTGACGGCGGGGTGGGGTACAATGAGCAGTTCTTC.

V usage is TRBV2 and J usage is TRBJ1-5; unclear D gene. The CDR3 covers 11 residues. Germline V gene sequence: CDR1 SNHLY, CDR2 FYNNEI. V lost 6 bases and J lost 6, with 6 bases in between. The CDR3, as DNA: TGTGCCAGCAGGGCAACTCAGCCCCAGCATTTT. It encodes CASRATQPQHF.

The rearrangement joins TRBV28 to TRBJ2-5, with 8 bases lining up with TRBD1. This CDR3 contains 15 residues. Per the germline V gene, CDR1 is MDHEN and CDR2 is SYDVKM. V shed 5 bases and J 4 bases; nucleotides not matched to a gene: 9. The CDR3 DNA follows: TGTGCCAGCAGTCCTATGGACAGGGTTACAGAGACCCAGTACTTC. Its translation: CASSPMDRVTETQYF.

V gene TRBV5-1 combines with J gene TRBJ2-3, with a tentative D call TRBD1 (5 bases). The V gene lost 0 bases and the J gene lost 4 bases, with 9 bases spanning the gap. Germline values: CDR1 SGHRS, CDR2 YFSETQ. This CDR3 region has 14 residues. The CDR3 spells CASSLAGPPDTQYF. In DNA, the CDR3 is TGCGCCAGCAGCTTGGCAGGGCCCCCAGATACGCAGTATTTT.

The chain couples TRBV20-1 to TRBJ2-5; perhaps TRBD2 as D (5 bases). The CDR3 runs to 11 residues. V was shortened by 6 bases and J by 5 bases, with 10 bases between the two germline ends. CDR1 is DFQATT and CDR2 is SNEGSKA in the germline V gene (reference sequence). The CDR3 bases are TGCAGTGCAAGAACGGGGGAGACCCAGTACTTC. Residues: CSARTGETQYF.

The chain joins TRBV2 to TRBJ2-7, with 13 nucleotides matching TRBD2. The CDR3 has 16 residues. Germline CDR1 SNHLY, CDR2 FYNNEI. The junction had 8 bases not matched to a gene; V was cut back by 7 bases and J by 2 bases. The CDR3 protein is CASMGGTSGRAYEQYF. CDR3 coding DNA: TGTGCCAGCATGGGGGGAACTAGCGGGAGGGCCTACGAGCAGTACTTC.

The chain combines TRBV5-1 with TRBJ1-1, with D unresolved. Trimming left V 4 bases short and J 2 bases short, with 15 bases between. The CDR3 covers 15 residues. CDR1 is SGHRS, CDR2 YFSETQ, per germline. The CDR3 sequence: CASSPWSTVNTEAFF. The CDR3 DNA reads as TGCGCCAGCAGCCCATGGTCCACGGTTAACACTGAAGCTTTCTTT.

J is TRBJ1-6 and V is TRBV7-6, with 7 bases identical to TRBD1. Germline loops: CDR1 SGHVS, CDR2 FNYEAQ. CDR3 length equals 15 residues. V lost 0 bases and J lost 7; bases outside the gene matches: 3. The CDR3 spells CASSLAAGGNSPLHF. The DNA for the CDR3 is TGTGCCAGCAGCTTAGCCGCAGGGGGGAATTCACCCCTCCACTTT.

The chain has TRBV7-6 and TRBJ2-7, with 12 nucleotides matching TRBD2. Germline V lookup: CDR1 SGHVS, CDR2 FNYEAQ. The CDR3 spans 14 residues. The trim removed 5 bases at V and 5 bases at J, leaving 4 bases unmatched. For the CDR3, the DNA is TGTGCCAGCAGCCTGAGGACTAGCGGGAACGAGCAGTACTTC. Translated, it gives CASSLRTSGNEQYF.

The chain carries TRBV6-1 and TRBJ1-5, with D tentatively TRBD1 (6 bases). Trimming shortened V by 6 bases and J by 1 base, and 13 bases separated the two germline ends. Per the germline V gene, CDR1 is MNHNS and CDR2 is SASEGT. CDR3 length: 15 residues. Here the CDR3 reads CASRANRASNQPQHF. Here the CDR3 DNA reads TGTGCCAGCAGAGCTAACAGGGCGAGCAATCAGCCCCAGCATTTT.

J is TRBJ1-5 and V is TRBV28, with D hard to call. The CDR3 is 14 amino acids. Germline V gene data show CDR1 as MDHEN and CDR2 as SYDVKM. V dropped 2 bases and J dropped 3 bases, with 8 bases sitting between them. CDR3 sequence reads: CASSLDTYNQPQHF. The CDR3 nucleotides read TGTGCCAGCAGTTTAGACACTTACAATCAGCCCCAGCATTTT.